This entry lists 18 T cell receptor beta chains sequenced from one sample in a study of human T cells and chemical hapten exposure. Indicated time point: pre-sensitization, week 0. Treatment defined: therapeutic diphenylcyclopropenone sensitization with weekly scalp DPC. Each CDR3 protein gets one entry after TCRdb re-called the RACE reads with MiXCR. The sample carries approximately 400,000 distinct CDR3 sequences, 4% to 6% recorded once. Material: whole blood, obtained in connection with sensitization to the hapten diphenylcyclopropenone (DPC). The receptors shown here come from a woman in her forties or fifties with alopecia areata. Some clones in this sample may be carry-over from other donors' samples.

The table lists this clonotype with a few counts. The V call is TRBV29-1, the J call TRBJ2-3; possibly TRBD1 for D (6 bases). The CDR3 is 14 residues long. Germline V gene data show CDR1 as SQVTM and CDR2 as ANQGSEA. The V end was cut by 0 bases, the J end by 6 bases, with 13 bases between. This CDR3 reads CSVEDEGVWDTQYF. For the CDR3, the DNA is TGCAGCGTTGAAGATGAGGGGGTCTGGGATACGCAGTATTTT.

In its sample, this clonotype was seen many times. The chain carries TRBV6-5 and TRBJ1-4; possible D gene TRBD1, 5 bases. V was pared by 8 bases and J by 8 bases, with 12 bases between. This CDR3 comprises 12 residues. Germline CDR1 and CDR2: MNHEY and SVGAGI. CDR3 loop: CASRERGEKLFF. The CDR3 DNA reads as TGTGCCAGCCGCGAAAGGGGCGAAAAACTGTTTTTT.

V usage is TRBV28 and J usage is TRBJ2-7; no clear D. Germline CDR1 is MDHEN and CDR2 is SYDVKM. Deletions cut 5 bases from V and 2 bases from J, with 7 bases between. The CDR3 sequence is 12 residues long. The CDR3 is CASSRYTYEQYF. Here the CDR3 DNA reads TGTGCCAGCAGTAGATACACCTACGAGCAGTACTTC. Full variable domain (remainder filled in from reference TRBV28 and TRBJ2-7): DVKVTQSSRYLVKRTGEKVFLECVQDMDHENMFWYRQDPGLGLRLIYFSYDVKMKEKGDIPEGYSVSREKKERFSLILESASTNQTSMYLCASSRYTYEQYFGPGTRLTVT.

The chain couples TRBV3-1 to TRBJ1-2; 7 nucleotides line up with TRBD1. The junction had 5 bases not matched to a gene; V was cut back by 0 bases and J by 4 bases. The germline V gene has CDR1 LGHDT and CDR2 YNNKEL (reference sequence). The CDR3 covers 15 residues. CDR3 region: CASSQDYPGGYGYTF. The CDR3 nucleotides read TGTGCCAGCAGCCAAGATTACCCAGGGGGCTATGGCTACACCTTC.

The chain employs TRBV2 and TRBJ1-5; D unclear. CDR1 and CDR2 from the germline V gene are SNHLY and FYNNEI. The CDR3 is 11 amino acids. With 1 base removed from V and 9 bases from J, the gap between germline ends came to 4 bases. In nucleotides, the CDR3 is TGTGCCAGCAGTGAAGGGGCGCCCCAGCATTTT. Translating gives CASSEGAPQHF.

Ten or more counts support this clonotype. The chain recombines TRBV18 with TRBJ1-1, with unresolved D. CDR3 size: 12 residues. Looked up from germline, CDR1 is KGHSH and CDR2 is LQKENI. V lost 5 bases and J lost 6, with 10 bases in between. This chain's CDR3 is CASSAARSEAFF. The CDR3 nucleotides are TGTGCCAGCTCAGCCGCAAGGTCTGAAGCTTTCTTT.

This clonotype was counted only a few times. The chain carries TRBV6-2 or TRBV6-3 and TRBJ2-1, with TRBD2 matching 10 bases. CDR1 is MNHEY and CDR2 is SVGEGT in the germline V gene. J gave up 4 bases and V 6 bases, and 6 bases lay outside the gene matches. This CDR3 has 15 residues. CDR3 DNA: TGTGCCAGCAGGGAGACTAGCGGGCCTTACAATGAGCAGTTCTTC. Translating gives CASRETSGPYNEQFF.

This clonotype was detected many times. This chain links TRBV7-2 with TRBJ2-7, with 7 bases lining up with TRBD1. V lost 1 base, J lost 6 bases, and 15 bases stayed unmatched. Germline lookup yields CDR1 SGHTA and CDR2 FQGNSA. This CDR3 contains 17 residues. In nucleotides, the CDR3 is TGTGCCAGCAGCTTAGTTGGTCGCGACAGGGTAGATAGCGAGCAGTACTTC. The encoded protein is CASSLVGRDRVDSEQYF.

This clonotype was counted many times. The chain has TRBV20-1 and TRBJ2-1; 8 bases fit TRBD2. V was clipped by 5 bases and J by 3 bases; unmatched bases: 6. CDR3 length equals 14 residues. The germline CDR1 and CDR2 sequences are DFQATT and SNEGSKA (reference sequence). The CDR3 protein is CSAPRGGSYNEQFF. The DNA for the CDR3 is TGCAGTGCTCCTCGCGGGGGGAGCTACAATGAGCAGTTCTTC.

This clonotype was seen a single time. The germline gene is not matched at one end of the junction; a read error may be the cause. The CDR3 reads CVTSRGTLLAEYTDTQYF. The DNA of the CDR3 is TGTGTCACCAGCAGAGGGACCCTACTAGCGGAATACACAGATACGCAGTATTTT. The chain combines TRBV15 with TRBJ2-3; 8 nucleotides agree with TRBD2. Germline values: CDR1 LNHNV, CDR2 YYDKDF (reference sequence). This CDR3 has 18 residues.

The V gene is TRBV10-3, the J gene TRBJ1-5, with D tentatively TRBD1 (5 bases). Germline CDR1 is ENHRY and CDR2 is SYGVKD. Trimming left V 2 bases short and J 5 bases short, with 7 bases between. This CDR3 is 13 amino acids long. The DNA of the CDR3 is TGTGCCATCAGTGAGGACAGTTATCAGCCCCAGCATTTT. It translates to CAISEDSYQPQHF.

This clonotype was seen only a few times. V usage is TRBV6-2 or TRBV6-3 and J usage is TRBJ1-1; D gene ambiguous. The CDR3 length is 14 residues. With 2 bases removed from V and 0 bases from J, the gap between germline ends came to 7 bases. The V gene's germline CDR1 is MNHEY and CDR2 SVGEGT. The DNA of the CDR3 is TGTGCCAGCAGTTACGTGGGCATGAACACTGAAGCTTTCTTT. Amino acids: CASSYVGMNTEAFF.

At least ten counts were recorded for this clonotype. V gene TRBV6-5 combines with J gene TRBJ2-2, with D possibly matching TRBD1 (8 bases). V was pared by 5 bases and J by 5 bases, with 18 bases between. Germline CDR1 is MNHEY and CDR2 is SVGAGI. The CDR3 consists of 16 residues. CDR3 nucleotides: TGTGCCAGCAGTACCCCAGGGGGCGGGGGAACCGGGGAGCTGTTTTTT. Amino acids: CASSTPGGGGTGELFF.

The rearrangement links TRBV10-3 to TRBJ2-2, with 11 bases that match TRBD2. Trimming cost V 7 bases and J 4 bases; bases outside gene matches: 8. Per germline, CDR1 ENHRY and CDR2 SYGVKD. This CDR3 region has 16 residues. This CDR3 reads CAINRLAGGGTGELFF. CDR3 sequence (DNA): TGTGCCATCAATCGTCTAGCGGGGGGCGGCACCGGGGAGCTGTTTTTT.

The sample holds a few counts of this clonotype. CDR3 sequence: CASSQPGRGGQETQYF. In nucleotides, the CDR3 is TGTGCCAGCAGTCAACCGGGGCGGGGGGGCCAAGAGACCCAGTACTTC. The rearrangement uses TRBV12-3 or TRBV12-4 and TRBJ2-5; 9 bases are a match to TRBD2. The CDR3 length is 16 residues. The junction had 8 bases not matched to a gene; V was cut back by 5 bases and J by 1 base.

The genes are TRBV6-5 and TRBJ1-6, with 7 bases identical to TRBD1. This CDR3 is 15 amino acids long. V dropped 2 bases and J dropped 9; count of bases not matched to a gene: 7. Germline values: CDR1 MNHEY, CDR2 SVGAGI. The CDR3 sequence: CASSYQPGGGSPLHF. DNA for the CDR3: TGTGCCAGCAGTTACCAGCCAGGGGGTGGTTCACCCCTCCACTTT.

The V and J genes are TRBV9 and TRBJ2-6, with TRBD1 matching 7 bases. Germline V gene lookup returns CDR1 SGDLS and CDR2 YYNGEE. J gave up 2 bases and V 2 bases, and 10 bases lay outside the gene matches. The CDR3 is made up of 18 amino acids. CDR3 in amino acids: CASSVRDRDPPGANVLTF. The CDR3 region has the DNA TGTGCCAGCAGCGTTAGGGACAGAGACCCCCCTGGGGCCAACGTCCTGACTTTC.

There are many counts of this clonotype. The J gene is TRBJ1-1, the V gene TRBV18; TRBD1 aligns across 7 bases. With V trimmed by 5 bases and J by 1 base, 10 bases remained unmatched. CDR3 size: 16 residues. Germline CDR1 and CDR2: KGHSH and LQKENI. The CDR3 sequence: CASSSRAGGPNTEAFF. The CDR3 DNA is TGTGCCAGCTCAAGCCGGGCAGGGGGTCCGAACACTGAAGCTTTCTTT.